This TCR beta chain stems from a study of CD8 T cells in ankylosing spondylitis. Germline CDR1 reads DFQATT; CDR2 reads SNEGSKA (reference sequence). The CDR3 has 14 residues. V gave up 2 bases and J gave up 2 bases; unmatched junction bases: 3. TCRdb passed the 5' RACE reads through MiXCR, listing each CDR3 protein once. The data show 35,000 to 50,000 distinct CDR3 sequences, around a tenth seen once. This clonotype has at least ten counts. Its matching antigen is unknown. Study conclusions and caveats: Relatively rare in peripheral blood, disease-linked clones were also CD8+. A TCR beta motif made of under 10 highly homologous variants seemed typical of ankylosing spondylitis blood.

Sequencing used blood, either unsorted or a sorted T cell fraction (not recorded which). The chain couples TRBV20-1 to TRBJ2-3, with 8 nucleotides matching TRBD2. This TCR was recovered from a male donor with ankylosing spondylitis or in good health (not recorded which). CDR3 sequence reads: CSARSGSPTDTQYF. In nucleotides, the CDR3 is TGCAGTGCTAGAAGCGGGAGCCCCACAGATACGCAGTATTTT.